The clone carrying this T cell receptor beta chain was recorded a few times. Its antigen is currently unknown. The data are from a study of T-cell reconstitution after alpha-beta-depleted transplantation in children. Trimming stripped 6 bases from V and 0 bases from J, with 6 bases between. In germline, CDR1 is SEHNR, CDR2 FQNEAQ (reference sequence). The CDR3 has 12 amino acids. Findings and caveats of the study: Expanded graft clones, several hundred of them, were reportedly the source of alpha-beta T cells about two months after transplant. TCRbeta diversity was high at day 60 in some patients (a result of surviving recipient T cells and thymic progenitors). Once a year had passed after transplant, T-cell counts and diversity came mostly from newly produced T cells.

A library of TCRbeta sequences, prepared with unique molecular identifiers, was generated. TCRdb reprocessed the PCR reads via MiXCR and lists one record per CDR3 protein. The sample lists about 78,000 distinct CDR3 sequences; 13% to 15% were seen once. This TCR was recovered from a male patient aged 2 to 9 who had a stem cell transplant for acute lymphoblastic leukemia, so the T cells may come from the graft donor. This sample comprised PBMCs, mostly from graft donor cells, obtained 180 days after TCRalphabeta/CD19-depleted stem cell transplant. The chain uses TRBV7-9 and TRBJ2-7; no firm D call. The chain's CDR3 is CASSPVSYEQYF. Here the CDR3 DNA reads TGTGCCAGCAGTCCAGTCTCCTACGAGCAGTACTTC. The full variable domain, with the rest looked up from reference TRBV7-9 and TRBJ2-7, is DTGVSQNPRHKITKRGQNVTFRCDPISEHNRLYWYRQTLGQGPEFLTYFQNEAQLEKSRLLSDRFSAERPKGSFSTLEIQRTEQGDSAMYLCASSPVSYEQYFGPGTRLTVT.